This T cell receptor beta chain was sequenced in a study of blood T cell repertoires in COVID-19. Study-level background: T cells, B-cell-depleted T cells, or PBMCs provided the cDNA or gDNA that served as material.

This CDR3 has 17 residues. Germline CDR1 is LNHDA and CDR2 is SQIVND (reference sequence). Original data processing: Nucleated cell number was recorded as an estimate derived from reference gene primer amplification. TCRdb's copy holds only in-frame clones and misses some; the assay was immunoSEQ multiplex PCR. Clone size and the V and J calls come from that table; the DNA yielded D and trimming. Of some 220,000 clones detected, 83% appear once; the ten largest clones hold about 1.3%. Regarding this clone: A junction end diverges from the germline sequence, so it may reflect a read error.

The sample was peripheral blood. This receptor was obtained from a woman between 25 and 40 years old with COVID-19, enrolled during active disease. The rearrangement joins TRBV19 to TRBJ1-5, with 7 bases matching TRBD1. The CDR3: CASIGGSRDLSNQPQHF. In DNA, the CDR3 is TGTGCCAGTATAGGGGGCAGCCGAGATCTTAGCAATCAGCCCCAACATTTT.